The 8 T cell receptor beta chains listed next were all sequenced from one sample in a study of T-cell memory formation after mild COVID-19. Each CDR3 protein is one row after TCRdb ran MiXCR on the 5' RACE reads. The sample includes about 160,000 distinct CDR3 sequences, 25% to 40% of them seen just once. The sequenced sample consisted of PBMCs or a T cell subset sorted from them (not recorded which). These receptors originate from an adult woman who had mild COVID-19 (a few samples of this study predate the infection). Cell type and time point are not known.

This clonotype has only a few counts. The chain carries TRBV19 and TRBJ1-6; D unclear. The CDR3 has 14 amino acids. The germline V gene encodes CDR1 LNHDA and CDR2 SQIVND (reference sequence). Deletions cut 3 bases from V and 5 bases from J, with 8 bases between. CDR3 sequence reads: CASSIQSNNSPLHF. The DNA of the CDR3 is TGTGCCAGTAGTATTCAGTCAAATAATTCACCCCTCCACTTT.

CDR3 in amino acids: CASSTGQGRYGYTF. DNA of the CDR3: TGTGCCAGCAGTACCGGACAGGGCCGTTATGGCTACACCTTC. This chain connects TRBV27 to TRBJ1-2; 8 positions match TRBD1. From germline, CDR1 is MNHEY and CDR2 SMNVEV (reference sequence). The CDR3 has 14 amino acids. The trim removed 5 bases at V and 5 bases at J, leaving 7 bases unmatched.

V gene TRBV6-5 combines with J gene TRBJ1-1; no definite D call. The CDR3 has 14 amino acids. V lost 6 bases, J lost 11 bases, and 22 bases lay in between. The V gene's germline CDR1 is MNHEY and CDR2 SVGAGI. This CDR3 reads CASRTQAQLFRAFF. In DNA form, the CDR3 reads TGTGCCAGCAGAACCCAGGCGCAATTGTTTAGGGCTTTCTTT.

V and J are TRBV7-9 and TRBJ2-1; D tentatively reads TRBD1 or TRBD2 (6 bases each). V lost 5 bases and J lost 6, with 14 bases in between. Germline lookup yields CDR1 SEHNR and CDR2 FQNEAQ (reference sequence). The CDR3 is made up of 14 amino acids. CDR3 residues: CASSRGGQPNEQFF. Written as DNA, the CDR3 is TGTGCCAGCAGCCGGGGAGGACAGCCCAATGAGCAGTTCTTC.

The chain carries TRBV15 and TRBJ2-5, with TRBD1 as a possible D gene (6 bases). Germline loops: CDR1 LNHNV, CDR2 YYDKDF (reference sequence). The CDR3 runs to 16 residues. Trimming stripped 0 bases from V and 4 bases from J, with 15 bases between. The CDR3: CATSRDRGIRLETQYF. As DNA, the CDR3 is TGTGCCACCAGCAGAGACAGGGGTATTCGGTTAGAGACCCAGTACTTC.

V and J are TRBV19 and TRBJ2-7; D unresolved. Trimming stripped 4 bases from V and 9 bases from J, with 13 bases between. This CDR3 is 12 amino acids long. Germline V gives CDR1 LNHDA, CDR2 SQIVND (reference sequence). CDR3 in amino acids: CASSTPGEGQYF. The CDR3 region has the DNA TGTGCCAGTAGTACCCCGGGTGAAGGGCAGTACTTC.

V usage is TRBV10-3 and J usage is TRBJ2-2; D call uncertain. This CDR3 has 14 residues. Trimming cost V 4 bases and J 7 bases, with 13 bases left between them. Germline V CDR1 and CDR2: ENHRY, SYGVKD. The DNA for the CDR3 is TGTGCCATCAGTGGCCCGGCAGAAATCGGGGAGCTGTTTTTT. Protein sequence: CAISGPAEIGELFF.

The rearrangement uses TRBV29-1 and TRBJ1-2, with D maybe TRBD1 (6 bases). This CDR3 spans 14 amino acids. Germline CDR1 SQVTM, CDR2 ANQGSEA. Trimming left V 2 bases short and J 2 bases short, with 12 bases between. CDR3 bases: TGCAGCGTTGAATGGTCAGGGGAAAACTATGGCTACACCTTC. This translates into CSVEWSGENYGYTF.